The clone carrying this TCR beta chain was seen just once. The antigen is unknown. The method was immunoSEQ multiplex PCR; TCRdb's version includes in-frame clones alone and lacks a portion of them. The repertoire has more than 35,000 clones, roughly 80% of them found once; the top ten carry about 15%. This entry belongs to a study of OX40 agonist ivuxolimab in advanced cancers. With autoimmune disease history or systemic immunosuppression, patients were excluded. Study-wide findings and caveats: Among expanded peripheral T cells, antigen specificity went undetermined.

V gave up 3 bases and J gave up 2 bases, with 11 bases separating them. The CDR3 sequence is 14 residues long. Germline CDR1 reads SGHRS; CDR2 reads YFSETQ. Sequenced here: CD4+ or CD8+ T cells sorted from blood, sampled in a trial of the OX40 agonist ivuxolimab. The chain carries TRBV5-1 and TRBJ2-5; D ambiguous. This TCR was sampled from an adult with an advanced solid tumor such as melanoma, head and neck, liver or kidney cancer. CDR3 coding DNA: TGCGCCAGCAGCTCCTCAACTGGGCAAGAGACCCAGTACTTC. Translation gives CASSSSTGQETQYF.